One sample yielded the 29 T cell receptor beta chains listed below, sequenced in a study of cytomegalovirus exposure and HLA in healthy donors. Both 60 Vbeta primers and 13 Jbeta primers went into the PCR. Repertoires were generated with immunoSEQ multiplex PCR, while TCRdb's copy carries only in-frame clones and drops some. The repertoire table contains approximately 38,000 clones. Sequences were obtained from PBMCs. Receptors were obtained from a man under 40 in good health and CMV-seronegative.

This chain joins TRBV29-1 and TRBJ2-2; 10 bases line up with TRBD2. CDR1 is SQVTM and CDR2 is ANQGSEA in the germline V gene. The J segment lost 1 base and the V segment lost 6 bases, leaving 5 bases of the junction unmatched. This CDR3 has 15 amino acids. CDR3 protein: CSVGASGRNTGELFF. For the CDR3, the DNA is TGCAGCGTAGGCGCTAGCGGGAGGAACACCGGGGAGCTGTTTTTT.

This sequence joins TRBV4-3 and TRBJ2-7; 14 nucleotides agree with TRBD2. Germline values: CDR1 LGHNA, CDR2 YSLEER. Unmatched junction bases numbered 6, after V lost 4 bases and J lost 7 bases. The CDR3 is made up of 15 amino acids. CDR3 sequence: CASSLTSGRAGEQYF. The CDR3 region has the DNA TGCGCCAGCAGCCTGACTAGCGGGAGGGCCGGGGAGCAGTACTTC.

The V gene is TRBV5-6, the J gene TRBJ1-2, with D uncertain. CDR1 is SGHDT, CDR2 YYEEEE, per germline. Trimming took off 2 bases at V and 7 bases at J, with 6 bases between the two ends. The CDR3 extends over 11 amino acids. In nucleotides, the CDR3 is TGTGCCAGCAGCTTCGGAGGTGGCTACACCTTC. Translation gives CASSFGGGYTF.

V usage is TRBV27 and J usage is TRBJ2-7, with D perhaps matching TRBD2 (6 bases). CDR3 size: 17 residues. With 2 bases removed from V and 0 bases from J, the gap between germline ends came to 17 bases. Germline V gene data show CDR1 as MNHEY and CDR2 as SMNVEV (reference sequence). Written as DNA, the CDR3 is TGTGCCAGCAGTTTACTACGGGGAGGCCCAAGCTCCTACGAGCAGTACTTC. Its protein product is CASSLLRGGPSSYEQYF.

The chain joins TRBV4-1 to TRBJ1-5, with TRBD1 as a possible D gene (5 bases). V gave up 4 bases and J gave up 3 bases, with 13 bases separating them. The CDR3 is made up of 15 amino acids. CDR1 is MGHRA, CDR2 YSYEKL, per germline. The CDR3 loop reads CASSPPDSFNQPQHF. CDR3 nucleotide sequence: TGCGCCAGCAGCCCCCCAGACAGTTTCAATCAGCCCCAGCATTTT.

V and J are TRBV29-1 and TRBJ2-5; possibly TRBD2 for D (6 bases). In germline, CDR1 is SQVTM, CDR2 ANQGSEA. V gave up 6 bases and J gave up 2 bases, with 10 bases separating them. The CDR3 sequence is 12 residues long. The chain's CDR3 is CSVASAQETQYF. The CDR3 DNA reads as TGCAGCGTCGCTAGCGCACAAGAGACCCAGTACTTC.

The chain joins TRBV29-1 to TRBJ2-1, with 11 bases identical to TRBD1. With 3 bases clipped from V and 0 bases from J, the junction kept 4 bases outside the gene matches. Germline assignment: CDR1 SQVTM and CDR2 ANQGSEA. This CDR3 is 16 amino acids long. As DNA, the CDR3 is TGCAGCGTTGACGGACAGGGGGCGATCTCCTACAATGAGCAGTTCTTC. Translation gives CSVDGQGAISYNEQFF.

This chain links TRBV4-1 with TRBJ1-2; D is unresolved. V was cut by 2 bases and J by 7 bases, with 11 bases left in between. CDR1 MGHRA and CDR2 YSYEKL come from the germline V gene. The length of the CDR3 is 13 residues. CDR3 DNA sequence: TGCGCCAGCAGCCAAAGGGAGGGTCCTGGCTACACCTTC. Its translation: CASSQREGPGYTF.

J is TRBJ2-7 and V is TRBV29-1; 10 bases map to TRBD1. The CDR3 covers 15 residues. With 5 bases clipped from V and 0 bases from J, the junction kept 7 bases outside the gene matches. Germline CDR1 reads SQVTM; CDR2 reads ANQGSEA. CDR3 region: CSVRPGQGSSYEQYF. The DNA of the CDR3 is TGCAGCGTTAGGCCGGGACAGGGGAGCTCCTACGAGCAGTACTTC.

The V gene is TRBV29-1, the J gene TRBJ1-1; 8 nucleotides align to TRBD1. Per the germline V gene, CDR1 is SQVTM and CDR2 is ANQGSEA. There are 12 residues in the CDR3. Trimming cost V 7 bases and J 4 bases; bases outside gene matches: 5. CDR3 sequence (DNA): TGCAGCGGAACAACAGGGGGCACTGAAGCTTTCTTT. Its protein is CSGTTGGTEAFF.

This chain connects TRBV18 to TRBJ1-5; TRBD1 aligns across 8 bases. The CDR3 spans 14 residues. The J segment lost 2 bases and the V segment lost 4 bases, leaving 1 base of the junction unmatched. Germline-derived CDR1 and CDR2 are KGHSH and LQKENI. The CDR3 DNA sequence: TGTGCCAGCTCACTGACAGGGGGCAATCAGCCCCAGCATTTT. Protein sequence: CASSLTGGNQPQHF.

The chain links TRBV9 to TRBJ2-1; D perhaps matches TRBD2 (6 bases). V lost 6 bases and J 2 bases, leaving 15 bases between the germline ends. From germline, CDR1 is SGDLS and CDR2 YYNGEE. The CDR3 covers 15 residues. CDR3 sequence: CASKKGGGAYNEQFF. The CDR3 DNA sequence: TGTGCCAGCAAGAAAGGTGGAGGGGCCTACAATGAGCAGTTCTTC.

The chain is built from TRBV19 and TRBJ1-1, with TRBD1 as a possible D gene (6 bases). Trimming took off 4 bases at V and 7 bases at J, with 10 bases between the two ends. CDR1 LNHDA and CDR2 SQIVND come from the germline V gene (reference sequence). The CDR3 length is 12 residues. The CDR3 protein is CASSTTGLEAFF. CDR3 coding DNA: TGTGCCAGTAGTACCACAGGGCTTGAAGCTTTCTTT. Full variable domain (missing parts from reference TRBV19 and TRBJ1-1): DGGITQSPKYLFRKEGQNVTLSCEQNLNHDAMYWYRQDPGQGLRLIYYSQIVNDFQKGDIAEGYSVSREKKESFPLTVTSAQKNPTAFYLCASSTTGLEAFFGQGTRLTVV.

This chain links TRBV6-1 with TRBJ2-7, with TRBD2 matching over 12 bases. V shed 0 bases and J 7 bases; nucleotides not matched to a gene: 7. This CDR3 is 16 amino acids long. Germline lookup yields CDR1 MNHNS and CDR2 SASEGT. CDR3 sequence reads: CASSEALGTSGLEQYF. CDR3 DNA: TGTGCCAGCAGTGAAGCGTTGGGGACTAGCGGGCTTGAGCAGTACTTC.

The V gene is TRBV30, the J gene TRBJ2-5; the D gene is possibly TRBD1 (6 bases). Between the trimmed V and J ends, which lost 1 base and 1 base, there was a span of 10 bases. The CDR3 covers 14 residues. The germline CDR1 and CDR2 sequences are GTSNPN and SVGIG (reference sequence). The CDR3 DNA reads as TGTGCCTGGAGTGGAACAGGGTTCCAAGAGACCCAGTACTTC. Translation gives CAWSGTGFQETQYF.

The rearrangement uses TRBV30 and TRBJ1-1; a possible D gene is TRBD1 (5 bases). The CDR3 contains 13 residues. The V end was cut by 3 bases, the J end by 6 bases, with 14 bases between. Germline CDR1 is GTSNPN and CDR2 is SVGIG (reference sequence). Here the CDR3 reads CAWRVLTGAEAFF. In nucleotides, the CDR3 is TGTGCCTGGAGGGTCTTGACGGGGGCTGAAGCTTTCTTT.

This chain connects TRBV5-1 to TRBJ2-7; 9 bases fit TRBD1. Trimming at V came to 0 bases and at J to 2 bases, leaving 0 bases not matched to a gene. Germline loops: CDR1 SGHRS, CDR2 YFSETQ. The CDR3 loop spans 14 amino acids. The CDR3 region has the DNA TGCGCCAGCAGCTTGGACAGGGGGCCCTACGAGCAGTACTTC. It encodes CASSLDRGPYEQYF.

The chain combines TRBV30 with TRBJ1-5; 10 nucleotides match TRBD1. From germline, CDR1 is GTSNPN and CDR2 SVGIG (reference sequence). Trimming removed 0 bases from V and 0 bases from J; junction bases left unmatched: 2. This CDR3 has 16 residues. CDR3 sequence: CAWSVGTGVSNQPQHF. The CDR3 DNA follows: TGTGCCTGGAGTGTCGGGACAGGGGTTAGCAATCAGCCCCAGCATTTT.

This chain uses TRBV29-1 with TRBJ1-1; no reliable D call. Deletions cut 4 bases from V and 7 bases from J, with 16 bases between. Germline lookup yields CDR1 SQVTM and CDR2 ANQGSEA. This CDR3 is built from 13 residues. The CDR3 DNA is TGCAGCGTTGCGTCATCCGGCGGACTTGAAGCTTTCTTT. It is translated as CSVASSGGLEAFF.

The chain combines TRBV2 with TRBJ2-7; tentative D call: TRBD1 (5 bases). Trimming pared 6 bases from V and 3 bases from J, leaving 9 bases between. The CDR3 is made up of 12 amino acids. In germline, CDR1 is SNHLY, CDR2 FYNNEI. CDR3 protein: CASRRTFYEQYF. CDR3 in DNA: TGTGCCAGCAGGAGGACATTCTACGAGCAGTACTTC.

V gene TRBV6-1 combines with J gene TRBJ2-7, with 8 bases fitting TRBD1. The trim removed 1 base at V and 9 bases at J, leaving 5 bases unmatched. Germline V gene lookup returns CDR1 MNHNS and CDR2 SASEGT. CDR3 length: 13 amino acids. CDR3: CASSEGVDRGQYF. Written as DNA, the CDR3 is TGTGCCAGCAGTGAAGGGGTAGACAGGGGGCAGTACTTC.

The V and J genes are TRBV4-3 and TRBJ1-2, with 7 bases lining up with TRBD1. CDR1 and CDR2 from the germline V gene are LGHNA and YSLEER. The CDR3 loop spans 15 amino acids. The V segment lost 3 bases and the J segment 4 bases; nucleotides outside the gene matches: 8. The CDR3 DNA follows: TGCGCCAGCAGCCACGGCGGACAGGCAGTCTATGGCTACACCTTC. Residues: CASSHGGQAVYGYTF.

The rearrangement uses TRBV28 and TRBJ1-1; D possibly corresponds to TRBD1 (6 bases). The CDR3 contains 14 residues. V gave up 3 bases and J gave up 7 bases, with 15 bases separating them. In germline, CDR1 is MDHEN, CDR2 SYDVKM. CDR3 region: CASSFRGKGVEAFF. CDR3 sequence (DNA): TGTGCCAGCAGTTTCAGGGGAAAGGGGGTTGAAGCTTTCTTT.

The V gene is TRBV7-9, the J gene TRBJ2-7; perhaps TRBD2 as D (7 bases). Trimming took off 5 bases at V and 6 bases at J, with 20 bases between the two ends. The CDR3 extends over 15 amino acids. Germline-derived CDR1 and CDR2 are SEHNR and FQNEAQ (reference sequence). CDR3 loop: CASSPRNRGAREQYF. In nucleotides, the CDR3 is TGTGCCAGCAGCCCTAGGAACCGGGGGGCACGCGAGCAGTACTTC.

The CDR3: CASSTSPGGETQYF. DNA of the CDR3: TGTGCCAGCAGCACCTCTCCGGGGGGGGAGACCCAGTACTTC. The rearrangement joins TRBV5-5 to TRBJ2-5; 8 bases fit TRBD2. The CDR3 covers 14 residues. Germline V gene lookup returns CDR1 SGHKS and CDR2 YYEKEE (reference sequence). V shed 4 bases, J shed 5 bases, and the junction held 7 bases outside the gene matches.

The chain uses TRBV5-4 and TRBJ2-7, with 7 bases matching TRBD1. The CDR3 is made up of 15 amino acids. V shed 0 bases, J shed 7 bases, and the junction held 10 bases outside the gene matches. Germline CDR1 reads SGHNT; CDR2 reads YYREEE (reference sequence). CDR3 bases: TGTGCCAGCAGCTTGGGAGGGGGCCCAACCCAGGAGCAGTACTTC. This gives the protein CASSLGGGPTQEQYF.

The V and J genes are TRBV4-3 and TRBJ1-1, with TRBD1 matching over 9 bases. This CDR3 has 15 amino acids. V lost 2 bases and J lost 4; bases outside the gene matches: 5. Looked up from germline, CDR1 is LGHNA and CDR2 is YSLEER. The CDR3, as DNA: TGCGCCAGCAGCCAATTGGGACAGGGAAGCACTGAAGCTTTCTTT. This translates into CASSQLGQGSTEAFF.

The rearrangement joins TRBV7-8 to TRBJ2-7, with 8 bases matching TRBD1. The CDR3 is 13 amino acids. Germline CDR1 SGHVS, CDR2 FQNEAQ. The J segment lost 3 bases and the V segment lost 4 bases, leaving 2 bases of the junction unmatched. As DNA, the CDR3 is TGTGCCAGCAGCTCCGGGACAGGCTACGAGCAGTACTTC. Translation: CASSSGTGYEQYF.

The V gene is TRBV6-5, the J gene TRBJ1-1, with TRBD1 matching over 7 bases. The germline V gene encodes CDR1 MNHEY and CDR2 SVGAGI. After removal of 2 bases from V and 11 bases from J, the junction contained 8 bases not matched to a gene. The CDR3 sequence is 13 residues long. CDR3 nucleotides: TGTGCCAGCAGTTACGGAGGGGGCGGAATGGCTTTCTTT. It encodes CASSYGGGGMAFF.